Listed below are T cell receptor beta chains from one sample, sequenced in a study of graft-versus-host responses after intestinal transplantation. Assay used: immunoSEQ multiplex PCR; TCRdb lists only in-frame clones, some missing. The sample has around 20,000 clones; 25% to 35% are singletons. Material: alloreactive CD8+ T cells from a mixed lymphocyte reaction culture, obtained before intestinal transplant. The receptors stem from a human patient who received an intestinal transplant. Both conserved end residues are part of each CDR3. The order of the fields is D gene, V gene, J gene, clone size, CDR3 protein, CDR3 DNA. D genes are given only for firm matches. Clone size appears in some rows only: once, few, many, or a class for an expanded clone.

.	TRBV12-5	TRBJ2-7	.	CASGLVQWGHHYEQYF	TGTGCTAGTGGTTTGGTACAATGGGGACATCACTACGAGCAGTACTTC
.	TRBV4-1	TRBJ1-5	.	CASSLLGGDQPQHF	TGCGCCAGCAGTCTCCTCGGCGGAGATCAGCCCCAGCATTTT
.	TRBV5-1	TRBJ2-7	.	CASSFSGQTYEQYF	TGCGCCAGCAGCTTTAGCGGCCAGACCTACGAGCAGTACTTC
.	TRBV7-6	TRBJ1-2	few	CASSLLGWGQDTYGYTF	TGTGCCAGCAGCTTATTGGGGTGGGGGCAGGACACGTATGGCTACACCTTC
.	TRBV7-7	TRBJ2-1	once	CASSLYRTNEQFF	TGTGCCAGCAGCTTATACAGAACCAATGAGCAGTTCTTC
.	TRBV7-6	TRBJ1-3	.	CASSSDNANTIYF	TGTGCCAGCAGCTCGGACAACGCGAACACCATATATTTT
TRBD2	TRBV28	TRBJ2-1	.	CASSFRLAGEQFF	TGTGCCAGCAGTTTTCGATTAGCGGGAGAGCAGTTCTTC
TRBD2	TRBV7-6	TRBJ2-5	.	CASSLTGTSGETQYF	TGTGCCAGCAGCTTGACCGGGACTAGCGGAGAGACCCAGTACTTC
TRBD1	TRBV4-1	TRBJ2-2	medium-sized	CASSHGQAANTGELFF	TGCGCCAGCAGCCACGGACAGGCCGCGAACACCGGGGAGCTGTTTTTT
.	TRBV7-2	TRBJ2-7	.	CASSFWRGDEQYF	TGTGCCAGCAGCTTTTGGAGGGGGGACGAGCAGTACTTC
.	TRBV13	TRBJ2-7	.	CASSLWGAYEQYF	TGTGCCAGCAGCTTATGGGGGGCCTACGAGCAGTACTTC
.	TRBV27	TRBJ1-1	.	CASSLLGNTEAFF	TGTGCCAGCAGTTTACTAGGGAACACTGAAGCTTTCTTT
.	TRBV4-2	TRBJ2-7	.	CASSRIVGTRGIEQYF	TGTGCCAGCAGCCGGATTGTCGGGACCCGAGGAATCGAGCAGTACTTC
.	TRBV5-4	TRBJ2-7	.	CASSLGTPGEQYF	TGTGCCAGCAGCTTAGGGACCCCCGGAGAGCAGTACTTC
.	TRBV4-1	TRBJ1-1	medium-sized	CASGWGMNTEAFF	TGCGCCAGTGGGTGGGGGATGAACACTGAAGCTTTCTTT
.	TRBV6-1	TRBJ1-6	few	CASSDTGRRSPLHF	TGTGCCAGCAGTGACACAGGGAGGCGCTCACCCCTCCACTTT
.	TRBV19	TRBJ2-7	medium-sized	CASSIGTAEQYF	TGTGCCAGTAGTATAGGGACAGCCGAGCAGTACTTC
.	TRBV6-1	TRBJ2-1	few	CASSFRSYNEQFF	TGTGCCAGCAGTTTCCGGTCCTACAATGAGCAGTTCTTC
TRBD2	TRBV28	TRBJ2-1	few	CASRTSGGSYNEQFF	TGTGCCAGCAGGACAAGCGGGGGGTCCTACAATGAGCAGTTCTTC
TRBD1	TRBV10-3	TRBJ2-7	medium-sized	CAITGDRGVKSYEQYF	TGTGCCATCACGGGGGACAGGGGTGTGAAATCCTACGAGCAGTACTTC
.	TRBV6-6	TRBJ2-2	once	CASTRLGVHTGELFF	TGTGCCAGCACCCGACTAGGAGTTCACACCGGGGAGCTGTTTTTT
.	TRBV7-7	TRBJ2-7	medium-sized	CASSLGEDSYEQYF	TGTGCCAGCAGCTTAGGGGAAGACTCCTACGAGCAGTACTTC
TRBD2	TRBV6-4	TRBJ2-1	.	CASSRRGSSYNEQFF	TGTGCCAGCAGCCGTCGCGGGAGCTCCTACAATGAGCAGTTCTTC
TRBD2	TRBV27	TRBJ2-7	few	CASGIAGAEQYF	TGTGCCAGCGGAATAGCGGGGGCCGAGCAGTACTTC
.	TRBV9	TRBJ2-5	.	CASSGGETQYF	TGTGCCAGCAGCGGCGGGGAGACCCAGTACTTC
.	TRBV28	TRBJ2-1	medium-sized	CASSMLYLNEQFF	TGTGCCAGCAGTATGCTGTACTTGAATGAGCAGTTCTTC
TRBD2	TRBV27	TRBJ2-3	.	CASSNPGLADQYF	TGTGCCAGCAGTAACCCGGGACTAGCGGACCAGTATTTT
.	TRBV30	TRBJ1-5	few	CAWSPTGFQPQHF	TGTGCCTGGAGTCCCACAGGTTTTCAGCCCCAGCATTTT
.	TRBV2	TRBJ1-1	.	CASSEASARRYTEAFF	TGTGCCAGCAGTGAAGCGTCGGCAAGACGATACACTGAAGCTTTCTTT
TRBD1	TRBV19	TRBJ2-7	medium-sized	CASSYRDRGYEQYF	TGTGCCAGTAGTTACCGGGACAGGGGATACGAGCAGTACTTC
.	TRBV12-5	TRBJ1-4	.	CASGLSLVSPSDEKLFF	TGTGCTAGTGGTTTGTCATTGGTTAGTCCTTCGGATGAAAAACTGTTTTTT
TRBD2	TRBV27	TRBJ2-3	.	CASSFQRGNTDTQYF	TGTGCCAGCAGTTTCCAGCGGGGGAACACAGATACGCAGTATTTT
TRBD1	TRBV7-9	TRBJ2-1	.	CASSFLDRGQDNEQFF	TGTGCCAGCAGCTTCCTGGATAGGGGGCAGGACAATGAGCAGTTCTTC
.	TRBV19	TRBJ1-4	.	CASSIDWRGPATNEKLFF	TGTGCCAGTAGTATAGATTGGCGGGGACCGGCAACTAATGAAAAACTGTTTTTT
TRBD1	TRBV2	TRBJ2-1	medium-sized	CASLPGGGYNEQFF	TGTGCCAGCTTACCAGGGGGCGGGTACAATGAGCAGTTCTTC
TRBD1	TRBV29-1	TRBJ2-1	.	CSVEPDRGRFNEQFF	TGCAGCGTTGAACCCGACAGGGGGCGGTTCAATGAGCAGTTCTTC
.	TRBV2	TRBJ1-1	.	CASEGRGNTEAFF	TGTGCCAGCGAGGGCCGAGGGAACACTGAAGCTTTCTTT
TRBD2	TRBV7-6	TRBJ2-7	.	CASSPPGGYEQYF	TGTGCCAGCAGCCCCCCGGGAGGCTACGAGCAGTACTTC
.	TRBV6-1	TRBJ1-5	.	CASSPTDSNQPQHF	TGTGCCAGCAGTCCAACCGATAGCAATCAGCCCCAGCATTTT
.	TRBV6-6	TRBJ2-2	few	CASSSTYPNTGELFF	TGTGCCAGCAGTTCCACATACCCGAACACCGGGGAGCTGTTTTTT
.	TRBV4-1	TRBJ1-3	.	CASSQDRAGFSGNTIYF	TGCGCCAGCAGCCAAGATCGAGCGGGGTTCTCTGGAAACACCATATATTTT
.	TRBV7-7	TRBJ2-3	few	CASSFGRADTQYF	TGTGCCAGCAGCTTTGGCAGAGCTGATACGCAGTATTTT
.	TRBV11-2	TRBJ2-2	.	CASSRTELTGELFF	TGTGCCAGCAGCAGGACAGAGCTCACCGGGGAGCTGTTTTTT
.	TRBV7-9	TRBJ1-2	.	CASSPRLVGRLNYGYTF	TGTGCCAGCAGCCCAAGATTAGTGGGCCGACTTAACTATGGCTACACCTTC
TRBD2	TRBV7-9	TRBJ2-3	few	CASSPSGSEDTQYF	TGTGCCAGCAGCCCTAGCGGGAGTGAAGATACGCAGTATTTT
TRBD2	TRBV7-2	TRBJ2-1	.	CASSRRTSGSYNEQFF	TGTGCCAGCAGCAGAAGGACTAGCGGGAGCTACAATGAGCAGTTCTTC
.	TRBV5-1	TRBJ2-7	.	CASRLALSYEQYF	TGCGCCAGCAGGTTAGCCCTCTCCTACGAGCAGTACTTC
.	TRBV5-6	TRBJ2-5	once	CASSLATAEETQYF	TGTGCCAGCAGCTTGGCGACAGCTGAAGAGACCCAGTACTTC
TRBD2	TRBV9	TRBJ2-1	.	CASSGSSGSINEQFF	TGTGCCAGCAGCGGATCTAGCGGGAGTATTAATGAGCAGTTCTTC
.	TRBV27	TRBJ2-3	few	CASSFGDTQYF	TGTGCCAGCAGTTTCGGGGATACGCAGTATTTT
TRBD2	TRBV11-2	TRBJ2-7	.	CASSSPQQLAGASYEQYF	TGTGCCAGCAGCAGCCCTCAACAATTAGCGGGAGCCTCCTACGAGCAGTACTTC
.	TRBV4-1	TRBJ1-2	.	CASSQVFGTGYGYTF	TGCGCCAGCAGCCAAGTCTTTGGGACGGGGTATGGCTACACCTTC
.	TRBV11-3	TRBJ2-7	.	CASSLARRNEQYF	TGTGCCAGCAGCTTAGCACGGCGGAACGAGCAGTACTTC
.	TRBV27	TRBJ1-2	.	CASSIEGVWDYGYTF	TGTGCCAGCAGTATCGAGGGTGTATGGGACTATGGCTACACCTTC
.	TRBV5-5	TRBJ1-2	.	CASSLFYGYTF	TGTGCCAGCAGCTTGTTTTATGGCTACACCTTC
.	TRBV9	TRBJ2-7	few	CASSVADWVEQYF	TGTGCCAGCAGCGTAGCGGATTGGGTCGAGCAGTACTTC
.	TRBV6-1	TRBJ1-4	few	CASRMWGGRKKLFF	TGTGCCAGCAGGATGTGGGGGGGCCGGAAAAAACTGTTTTTT
TRBD2	TRBV6-4	TRBJ2-1	few	CASTPLREGPNEQFF	TGTGCCAGCACACCTTTGAGGGAGGGGCCCAATGAGCAGTTCTTC